One TCR beta chain is described in this entry. The sample belongs to a study of blood T cell repertoires in COVID-19. Overall study context: COVID-19 samples from acute and convalescent phases originated in the United States, Italy and Spain. The analysed material was cDNA or gDNA that came from T cells, B-cell-depleted T cells, or PBMCs.

Per the authors' pipeline: Reference gene primer amplification yielded estimated nucleated cell counts. Using immunoSEQ multiplex PCR, the repertoire was profiled, and TCRdb retains in-frame clones only, with some absent. The V and J calls and clone size come from that table; D and trimming were worked out from the DNA. Of approximately 170,000 clones in the sample, less than 90% were seen once. Germline CDR1 reads SGHRS; CDR2 reads YFSETQ. Trimming took 0 bases from V and 0 from J, leaving 10 bases between them. This CDR3 comprises 16 residues. The specimen was peripheral blood. This clonotype was sampled from a man aged 55 to 70 with acute or convalescent COVID-19. The chain uses TRBV5-1 and TRBJ1-5; tentative D call: TRBD1 (5 bases). The CDR3 spells CASSLGPGGSNQPQHF. CDR3 in DNA: TGCGCCAGCAGCTTGGGGCCGGGGGGTAGCAATCAGCCCCAGCATTTT. Supplemented by reference TRBV5-1 and TRBJ1-5, the full variable domain reads KAGVTQTPRYLIKTRGQQVTLSCSPISGHRSVSWYQQTPGQGLQFLFEYFSETQRNKGNFPGRFSGRQFSNSRSEMNVSTLELGDSALYLCASSLGPGGSNQPQHFGDGTRLSIL.